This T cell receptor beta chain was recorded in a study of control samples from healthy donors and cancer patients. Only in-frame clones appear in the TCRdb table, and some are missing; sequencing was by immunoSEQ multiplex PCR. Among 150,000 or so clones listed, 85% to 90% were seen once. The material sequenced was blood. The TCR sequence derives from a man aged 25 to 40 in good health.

In DNA, the CDR3 is TGTGCCAGTATCGACAGGAACACCGGGGAGCTGTTTTTT. Protein sequence: CASIDRNTGELFF. The chain combines TRBV19 with TRBJ2-2; D possibly corresponds to TRBD1 (5 bases). CDR1 is LNHDA and CDR2 is SQIVND in the germline V gene (reference sequence). This CDR3 region has 13 residues. Trimming pared 7 bases from V and 1 base from J, leaving 7 bases between.